The 30 T cell receptor beta chains below come from one sample, sequenced in a study of CD4 T cells in relation to SARS-CoV-2 and coronaviruses. These receptors' targets are unknown. CD4+ T cells from unexposed donors were obtained before the COVID-19 pandemic (2011-2018). CD4+ T cells were isolated from the cells after more than nine days of culture. The method was immunoSEQ multiplex PCR; TCRdb's version includes in-frame clones alone and lacks a portion of them. There are 25,000 to 35,000 clones in the sample; approximately 75% occur only once, and about 12% lies in the top ten. The specimen sequenced was CD4+ T cells from PBMCs, cultured in vitro. These receptors were obtained from a human donor in good health.

This clone was seen once. The chain uses TRBV5-1 and TRBJ2-7; 7 bases match TRBD2. Germline V lookup: CDR1 SGHRS, CDR2 YFSETQ. V dropped 3 bases and J dropped 1; count of bases not matched to a gene: 1. The CDR3 contains 13 residues. CDR3 coding DNA: TGCGCCAGCAGCTGGGGGGGATCCTACGAGCAGTACTTC. Translation gives CASSWGGSYEQYF. Together with reference TRBV5-1 and TRBJ2-7, the CDR3 gives the full variable domain: KAGVTQTPRYLIKTRGQQVTLSCSPISGHRSVSWYQQTPGQGLQFLFEYFSETQRNKGNFPGRFSGRQFSNSRSEMNVSTLELGDSALYLCASSWGGSYEQYFGPGTRLTVT.

This chain uses TRBV19 with TRBJ2-2, with 7 bases matching TRBD2. The CDR3 spans 14 residues. V was pared by 10 bases and J by 2 bases, with 7 bases of the junction left unmatched. Germline CDR1 is LNHDA and CDR2 is SQIVND (reference sequence). The CDR3 spells CATGLAVNTGELFF. CDR3 in DNA: TGTGCCACGGGCCTAGCGGTAAACACCGGGGAGCTGTTTTTT.

This chain joins TRBV4-2 and TRBJ2-3, with D maybe TRBD1 (7 bases). This CDR3 is 16 amino acids long. Germline V gene data show CDR1 as LGHNA and CDR2 as YNFKEQ. Trimming pared 1 base from V and 5 bases from J, leaving 16 bases between. The CDR3 nucleotides read TGTGCCAGCAGCCAAGGCCGGAGGGGGCAAGGAGATACGCAGTATTTT. It yields the protein CASSQGRRGQGDTQYF.

The chain uses TRBV2 and TRBJ2-5; 7 nucleotides line up with TRBD1. V lost 6 bases to trimming and J lost 3 bases; unmatched junction nucleotides: 4. Looked up from germline, CDR1 is SNHLY and CDR2 is FYNNEI. This CDR3 has 13 amino acids. Written as DNA, the CDR3 is TGTGCCAGCAGCCAAACAGGGGAAGAGACCCAGTACTTC. Translation: CASSQTGEETQYF.

With regard to this clone: A junction end diverges from the germline sequence, so it may reflect a read error. The chain combines TRBV14 with TRBJ2-3, with a possible D match to TRBD1 (5 bases). Germline V gene data show CDR1 as SGHDN and CDR2 as FVKESK. The CDR3 is made up of 15 amino acids. CDR3 in amino acids: CASSEDSFGTDTQYF. Here the CDR3 DNA reads TGTGCCAGCAGCGAAGACAGTTTTGGCACAGATACGCAGTATTTT.

This chain uses TRBV6-5 with TRBJ1-2; D might be TRBD1 (6 bases). V was trimmed by 6 bases and J by 4 bases, leaving 9 bases between them. Germline CDR1 is MNHEY and CDR2 is SVGAGI. The CDR3 runs 12 residues. The CDR3 region has the DNA TGTGCCAGCAGCGGACAGAGCTATGGCTACACCTTC. Translation: CASSGQSYGYTF.

This clone was detected only once. This rearrangement joins TRBV2 to TRBJ1-5; TRBD1 might be the D (5 bases). V gave up 4 bases and J gave up 1 base, with 11 bases separating them. In germline, CDR1 is SNHLY, CDR2 FYNNEI. CDR3 length equals 15 residues. The CDR3 nucleotides are TGTGCCAGCAGTGCCCAGGGAGAGAGCAATCAGCCCCAGCATTTT. Translation: CASSAQGESNQPQHF. The full variable domain, its missing parts supplied by reference TRBV2 and TRBJ1-5, is EPEVTQTPSHQVTQMGQEVILRCVPISNHLYFYWYRQILGQKVEFLVSFYNNEISEKSEIFDDQFSVERPDGSNFTLKIRSTKLEDSAMYFCASSAQGESNQPQHFGDGTRLSIL.

There are a few counts of this clone. The chain has TRBV7-9 and TRBJ1-2; D not certain. The CDR3 length is 15 residues. The germline V and J ends were trimmed by 5 bases and 2 bases, with 15 bases remaining between them. CDR1 is SEHNR and CDR2 is FQNEAQ in the germline V gene (reference sequence). This CDR3 reads CASSRGRGSNYGYTF. The CDR3 DNA is TGTGCCAGCAGCCGAGGGCGGGGATCCAACTATGGCTACACCTTC.

This clone has more than one count but fewer than ten. This chain joins TRBV27 and TRBJ1-1; D remains unclear. V lost 3 bases and J lost 1, with 6 bases in between. The CDR3 covers 13 residues. Germline V lookup: CDR1 MNHEY, CDR2 SMNVEV (reference sequence). For the CDR3, the DNA is TGTGCCAGCAGTTTGGGTGGGAACACTGAAGCTTTCTTT. It specifies CASSLGGNTEAFF.

The table lists this clone with a few counts. This rearrangement joins TRBV30 to TRBJ1-2; D might be TRBD1 (6 bases). From germline, CDR1 is GTSNPN and CDR2 SVGIG (reference sequence). This CDR3 comprises 12 residues. V lost 0 bases and J 6 bases, leaving 8 bases between the germline ends. In DNA form, the CDR3 reads TGTGCCTGGAGTGTACAGGGAGATGGCTACACCTTC. Its translation is CAWSVQGDGYTF. Together with reference TRBV30 and TRBJ1-2, the CDR3 gives the full variable domain: SQTIHQWPATLVQPVGSPLSLECTVEGTSNPNLYWYRQAAGRGLQLLFYSVGIGQISSEVPQNLSASRPQDRQFILSSKKLLLSDSGFYLCAWSVQGDGYTFGSGTRLTVV.

This clone occurred a few times. This sequence joins TRBV19 and TRBJ2-2, with TRBD2 matching over 8 bases. The CDR3 loop spans 15 amino acids. V was pared by 7 bases and J by 4 bases, with 8 bases of the junction left unmatched. Germline lookup yields CDR1 LNHDA and CDR2 SQIVND (reference sequence). The CDR3, as DNA: TGTGCCAGTAATACGGCGCGGGGGGCCACCGGGGAGCTGTTTTTT. This encodes CASNTARGATGELFF.

This sequence joins TRBV29-1 and TRBJ2-7; 16 positions agree with TRBD2. Germline V gene lookup returns CDR1 SQVTM and CDR2 ANQGSEA. V trimming: 5 bases; J trimming: 5 bases; junction bases outside the gene matches: 6. The CDR3 consists of 15 residues. CDR3 amino acids: CSVLGLAGGANEQYF. DNA for the CDR3: TGCAGCGTTCTGGGACTAGCGGGAGGGGCCAACGAGCAGTACTTC.

This clone has just a few counts. V is TRBV7-2 and J is TRBJ1-2; 9 bases match TRBD1. CDR3 length equals 15 residues. V lost 5 bases and J lost 4; bases outside the gene matches: 8. CDR1 is SGHTA, CDR2 FQGNSA, per germline. The CDR3 sequence is CASSTEQGAVYGYTF. CDR3 nucleotide sequence: TGTGCCAGCAGCACAGAACAGGGGGCTGTCTATGGCTACACCTTC.

This clone was detected once. The chain combines TRBV19 with TRBJ2-5; 10 positions agree with TRBD1. The CDR3 totals 17 residues. The V gene end was trimmed by 1 base and the J gene end by 5 bases; junction bases not matched to a gene: 10. In germline, CDR1 is LNHDA, CDR2 SQIVND (reference sequence). Written as DNA, the CDR3 is TGTGCCAGTAGTATAGGGGCGGGACAGGGGATCGGGGAGACCCAGTACTTC. Its translation is CASSIGAGQGIGETQYF.

The gene calls are TRBV7-5 and TRBJ2-7; the table assigns TRBD2, which was not confirmed against the DNA. TRBV7-5 is designated a pseudogene. The CDR3 has 15 amino acids. CDR3 in amino acids: CARSSEREPSYEQYF. In DNA, the CDR3 is TGTGCCAGAAGCTCGGAGCGGGAGCCCTCCTACGAGCAGTACTTC.

This chain uses TRBV5-1 with TRBJ2-1, with D maybe TRBD2 (6 bases). This CDR3 spans 14 amino acids. The germline gives CDR1 SGHRS, CDR2 YFSETQ. Between the trimmed V and J ends, which lost 4 bases and 7 bases, there was a span of 15 bases. The CDR3 DNA reads TGCGCCAGCAGCCAAAGCCGGGACTCAAATGAGCAGTTCTTC. Its protein product is CASSQSRDSNEQFF.

The genes are TRBV7-2 and TRBJ2-2; TRBD1 matches at 11 bases. The CDR3 has 15 amino acids. Trimming at V came to 5 bases and at J to 4 bases, leaving 3 bases not matched to a gene. CDR1 and CDR2 from the germline V gene are SGHTA and FQGNSA. The CDR3 nucleotides are TGTGCCAGCAGCGCCGGGACAGGGGGCACCGGGGAGCTGTTTTTT. It codes for CASSAGTGGTGELFF.

V is TRBV7-8 and J is TRBJ1-4; no reliable D call. Trimming removed 1 base at V and 7 bases at J, with 7 bases between. CDR1 is SGHVS, CDR2 FQNEAQ, per germline. This CDR3 has 13 amino acids. The CDR3 bases are TGTGCCAGCAGCTTAGGTTCGGTTGAAAAACTGTTTTTT. Translated, it gives CASSLGSVEKLFF. The full variable domain, completed using reference TRBV7-8 and TRBJ1-4, is GAGVSQSPRYKVAKRGQDVALRCDPISGHVSLFWYQQALGQGPEFLTYFQNEAQLDKSGLPSDRFFAERPEGSVSTLKIQRTQQEDSAVYLCASSLGSVEKLFFGSGTQLSVL.

The CDR3 nucleotides are TGTGCCAGCAGCCCGATGACGGGAATGAACACTGAAGCTTTCTTT. Amino acids: CASSPMTGMNTEAFF. The chain recombines TRBV11-2 with TRBJ1-1, with D unresolved. V shed 5 bases and J shed 0 bases, with 13 bases lying between them. This CDR3 region has 15 residues. Germline V CDR1 and CDR2: SGHAT, FQNNGV.

The rearrangement joins TRBV2 to TRBJ2-5; the D gene is possibly TRBD2 (7 bases). With 9 bases removed from V and 5 bases from J, the gap between germline ends came to 28 bases. Per the germline V gene, CDR1 is SNHLY and CDR2 is FYNNEI. CDR3 length: 17 residues. DNA of the CDR3: TGTGCCAGGGGATTTCCGGGGGGCGCCTCGTCGAAGGAGACCCAGTACTTC. It encodes CARGFPGGASSKETQYF.

This chain joins TRBV4-3 and TRBJ1-2; D is unclear. In germline, CDR1 is LGHNA, CDR2 YSLEER. Trimming cost V 4 bases and J 0 bases, with 15 bases left between them. CDR3 length equals 16 residues. The CDR3 reads CASSPNTGLTNYGYTF. The CDR3 DNA sequence: TGCGCCAGCAGCCCTAACACCGGACTGACTAACTATGGCTACACCTTC.

The V call is TRBV30, the J call TRBJ1-6, with TRBD1 as a possible D gene (6 bases). The CDR3 contains 19 residues. CDR1 and CDR2 (germline): GTSNPN, SVGIG (reference sequence). The germline V and J ends were trimmed by 4 bases and 9 bases, with 31 bases remaining between them. The CDR3: CAWTHRFGTRNVFGSPLHF. The CDR3 bases are TGTGCCTGGACCCACCGTTTCGGGACACGTAATGTCTTCGGTTCACCCCTCCACTTT.

This clone occurred a few times. The chain couples TRBV6-1 to TRBJ1-2; 7 bases line up with TRBD1. The CDR3 extends over 12 amino acids. After removal of 2 bases from V and 14 bases from J, the junction contained 8 bases not matched to a gene. Looked up from germline, CDR1 is MNHNS and CDR2 is SASEGT. DNA of the CDR3: TGTGCCAGCAGTGAACGGACAGGTTTAATGACCTTC. This gives the protein CASSERTGLMTF.

Worth noting for this clone: One junction end disagrees with the germline gene, perhaps due to a read error. The V call is TRBV5-4, the J call TRBJ2-1; D is perhaps TRBD2 (5 bases). This CDR3 comprises 14 residues. Germline V gene lookup returns CDR1 SGHNT and CDR2 YYREEE (reference sequence). The CDR3 region is CASSLDWPKTQQFF. CDR3 sequence (DNA): TGTGCCAGCAGTTTGGACTGGCCCAAAACCCAGCAGTTCTTC.

V gene TRBV19 combines with J gene TRBJ2-7; 8 bases map to TRBD1. This CDR3 spans 14 amino acids. Germline CDR1 is LNHDA and CDR2 is SQIVND (reference sequence). J was trimmed by 2 bases and V by 5 bases; bases with no gene match: 5. CDR3 bases: TGTGCCAGTAGTCCGGGACAGGCTCCCTACGAGCAGTACTTC. Encoded protein: CASSPGQAPYEQYF. The variable domain in full, with the rest retrieved from reference TRBV19 and TRBJ2-7, is DGGITQSPKYLFRKEGQNVTLSCEQNLNHDAMYWYRQDPGQGLRLIYYSQIVNDFQKGDIAEGYSVSREKKESFPLTVTSAQKNPTAFYLCASSPGQAPYEQYFGPGTRLTVT.

This chain joins TRBV7-2 and TRBJ1-3; unclear D gene. V shed 4 bases and J shed 0 bases, with 10 bases lying between them. This CDR3 has 15 residues. Germline V CDR1 and CDR2: SGHTA, FQGNSA. For the CDR3, the DNA is TGTGCCAGCAGCTCCCTGGGGAACTCTGGAAACACCATATATTTT. Translating it yields CASSSLGNSGNTIYF.

The genes are TRBV5-4 and TRBJ2-7; 14 bases are shared with TRBD2. The CDR3 contains 18 residues. J gave up 3 bases and V 3 bases, and 11 bases lay outside the gene matches. Germline lookup yields CDR1 SGHNT and CDR2 YYREEE (reference sequence). DNA of the CDR3: TGTGCCAGCAGCTCTTCGACTAGCGGGGGGGCCCTCTTCTACGAGCAGTACTTC. Translation: CASSSSTSGGALFYEQYF.

The V and J genes are TRBV4-1 and TRBJ2-7, with TRBD2 matching over 12 bases. Germline V gene sequence: CDR1 MGHRA, CDR2 YSYEKL. V lost 6 bases to trimming and J lost 5 bases; unmatched junction nucleotides: 11. This CDR3 has 16 amino acids. The CDR3 is CASSPRASGGADEQYF. The CDR3, as DNA: TGCGCCAGCAGTCCCCGGGCTAGCGGGGGGGCCGACGAGCAGTACTTC.

The chain links TRBV6-5 to TRBJ1-1; D remains unclear. CDR3 length equals 13 residues. CDR1 and CDR2 from the germline V gene are MNHEY and SVGAGI. Trimming removed 0 bases at V and 1 base at J, with 3 bases between. Here the CDR3 reads CASSYSWNTEAFF. The DNA for the CDR3 is TGTGCCAGCAGTTACTCCTGGAACACTGAAGCTTTCTTT.

This clone was detected a few times. The genes are TRBV11-2 and TRBJ1-1, with 8 bases lining up with TRBD1. V gave up 5 bases and J gave up 12 bases; unmatched junction bases: 11. CDR1 SGHAT and CDR2 FQNNGV come from the germline V gene. This CDR3 comprises 13 residues. DNA for the CDR3: TGTGCCAGCAGCCGACCCACCCAGGGGGCCCCTTTCTTT. Encoded protein: CASSRPTQGAPFF. Full variable domain (missing parts from reference TRBV11-2 and TRBJ1-1): EAGVAQSPRYKIIEKRQSVAFWCNPISGHATLYWYQQILGQGPKLLIQFQNNGVVDDSQLPKDRFSAERLKGVDSTLKIQPAKLEDSAVYLCASSRPTQGAPFFGQGTRLTVV.